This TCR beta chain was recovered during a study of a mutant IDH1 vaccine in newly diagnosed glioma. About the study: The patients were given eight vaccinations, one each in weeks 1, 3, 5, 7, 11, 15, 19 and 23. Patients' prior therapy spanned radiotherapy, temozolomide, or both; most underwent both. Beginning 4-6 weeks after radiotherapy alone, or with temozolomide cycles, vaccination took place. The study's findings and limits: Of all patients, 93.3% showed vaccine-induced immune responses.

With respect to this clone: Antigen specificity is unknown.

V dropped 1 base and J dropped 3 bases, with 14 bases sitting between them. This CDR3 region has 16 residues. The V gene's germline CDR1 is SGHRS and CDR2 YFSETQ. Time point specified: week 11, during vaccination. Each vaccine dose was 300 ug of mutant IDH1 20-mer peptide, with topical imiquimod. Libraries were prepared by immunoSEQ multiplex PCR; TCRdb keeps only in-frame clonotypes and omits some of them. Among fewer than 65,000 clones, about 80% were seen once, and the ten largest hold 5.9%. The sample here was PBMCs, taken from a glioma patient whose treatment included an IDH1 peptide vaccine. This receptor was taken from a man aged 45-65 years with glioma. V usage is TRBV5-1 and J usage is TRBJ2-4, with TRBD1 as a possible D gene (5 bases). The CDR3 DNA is TGCGCCAGCAGCTTGTATTCAGGGTCGGGCAAAAACATTCAGTACTTC. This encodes CASSLYSGSGKNIQYF.